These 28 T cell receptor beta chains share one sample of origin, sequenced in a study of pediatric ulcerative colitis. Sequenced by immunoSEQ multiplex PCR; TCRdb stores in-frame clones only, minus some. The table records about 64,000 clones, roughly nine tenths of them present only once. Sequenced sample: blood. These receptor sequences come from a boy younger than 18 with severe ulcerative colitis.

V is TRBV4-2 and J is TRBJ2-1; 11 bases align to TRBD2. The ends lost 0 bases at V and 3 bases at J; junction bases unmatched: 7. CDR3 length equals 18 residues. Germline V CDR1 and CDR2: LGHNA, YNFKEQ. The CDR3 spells CASSQDMGLADLYNEQFF. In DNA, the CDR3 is TGTGCCAGCAGCCAAGATATGGGACTAGCGGACCTCTACAATGAGCAGTTCTTC.

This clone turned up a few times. The CDR3 sequence is CASSLAVDSNQPQHF. The CDR3 DNA reads as TGTGCCAGCAGCTTAGCCGTGGATAGCAATCAGCCCCAGCATTTT. The J gene is TRBJ1-5, the V gene TRBV7-6; D gene unclear. Trimming cost V 0 bases and J 0 bases, with 6 bases left between them. The CDR3 has 15 residues. Germline V lookup: CDR1 SGHVS, CDR2 FNYEAQ. The variable domain in full, completed from reference TRBV7-6 and TRBJ1-5, reads GAGVSQSPRYKVTKRGQDVALRCDPISGHVSLYWYRQALGQGPEFLTYFNYEAQQDKSGLPNDRFSAERPEGSISTLTIQRTEQRDSAMYRCASSLAVDSNQPQHFGDGTRLSIL.

CDR3 in amino acids: CAISESSRDIFNSPYEQYF. The CDR3 bases are TGTGCCATCAGTGAGTCATCCCGGGACATATTCAATTCTCCTTACGAGCAGTACTTC. V and J are TRBV10-3 and TRBJ2-7; the D gene is possibly TRBD1 (6 bases). The CDR3 runs 19 residues. V dropped 0 bases and J dropped 4 bases, with 25 bases sitting between them. The germline V gene has CDR1 ENHRY and CDR2 SYGVKD.

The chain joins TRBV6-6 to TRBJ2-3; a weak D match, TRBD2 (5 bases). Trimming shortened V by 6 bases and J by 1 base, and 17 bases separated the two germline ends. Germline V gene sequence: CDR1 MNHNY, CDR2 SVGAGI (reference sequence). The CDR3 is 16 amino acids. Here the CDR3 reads CASSQPEAVGTDTQYF. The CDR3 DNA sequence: TGTGCCAGCAGCCAGCCGGAAGCGGTAGGCACAGATACGCAGTATTTT.

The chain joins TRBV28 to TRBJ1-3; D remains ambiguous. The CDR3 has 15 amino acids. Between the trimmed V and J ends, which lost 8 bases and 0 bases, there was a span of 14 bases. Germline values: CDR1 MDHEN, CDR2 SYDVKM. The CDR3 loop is CASHSIELSGNTIYF. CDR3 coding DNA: TGTGCCAGCCATTCCATAGAGCTCTCTGGAAACACCATATATTTT. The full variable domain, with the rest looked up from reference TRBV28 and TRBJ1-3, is DVKVTQSSRYLVKRTGEKVFLECVQDMDHENMFWYRQDPGLGLRLIYFSYDVKMKEKGDIPEGYSVSREKKERFSLILESASTNQTSMYLCASHSIELSGNTIYFGEGSWLTVV.

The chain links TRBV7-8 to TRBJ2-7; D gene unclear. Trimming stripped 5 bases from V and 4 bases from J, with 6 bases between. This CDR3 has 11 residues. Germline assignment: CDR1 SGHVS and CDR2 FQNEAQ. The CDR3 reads CASSPPYEQYF. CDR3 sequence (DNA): TGTGCCAGCAGCCCTCCTTACGAGCAGTACTTC.

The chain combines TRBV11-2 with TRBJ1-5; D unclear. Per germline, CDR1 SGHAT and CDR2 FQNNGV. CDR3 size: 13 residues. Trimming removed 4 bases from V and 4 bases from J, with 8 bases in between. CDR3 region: CASSSGGNQPQHF. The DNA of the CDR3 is TGTGCCAGCAGCTCGGGTGGGAATCAGCCCCAGCATTTT. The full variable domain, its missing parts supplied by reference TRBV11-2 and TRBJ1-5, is EAGVAQSPRYKIIEKRQSVAFWCNPISGHATLYWYQQILGQGPKLLIQFQNNGVVDDSQLPKDRFSAERLKGVDSTLKIQPAKLEDSAVYLCASSSGGNQPQHFGDGTRLSIL.

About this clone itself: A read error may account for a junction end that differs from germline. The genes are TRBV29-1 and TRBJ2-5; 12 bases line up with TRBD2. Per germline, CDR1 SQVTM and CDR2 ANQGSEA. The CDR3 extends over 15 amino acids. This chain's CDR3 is CSVEGLAGKSETQYF. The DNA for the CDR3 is TGCAGCGTCGAAGGACTAGCGGGAAAATCAGAGACCCAGTACTTC. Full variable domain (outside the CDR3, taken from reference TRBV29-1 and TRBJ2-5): SAVISQKPSRDICQRGTSLTIQCQVDSQVTMMFWYRQQPGQSLTLIATANQGSEATYESGFVIDKFPISRPNLTFSTLTVSNMSPEDSSIYLCSVEGLAGKSETQYFGPGTRLLVL.

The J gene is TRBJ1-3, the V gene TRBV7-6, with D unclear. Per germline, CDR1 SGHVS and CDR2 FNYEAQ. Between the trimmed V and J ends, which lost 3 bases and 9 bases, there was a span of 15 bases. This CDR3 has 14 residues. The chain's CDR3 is CASSFDGNPGTIYF. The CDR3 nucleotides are TGTGCCAGCAGCTTCGACGGAAACCCGGGCACCATATATTTT.

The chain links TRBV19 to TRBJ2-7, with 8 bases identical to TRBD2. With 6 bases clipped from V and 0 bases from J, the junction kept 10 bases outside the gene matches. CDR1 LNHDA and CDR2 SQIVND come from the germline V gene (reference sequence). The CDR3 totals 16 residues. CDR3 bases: TGTGCCAGTAGGCCAAAGGCGACTAGCGACTCCTACGAGCAGTACTTC. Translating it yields CASRPKATSDSYEQYF. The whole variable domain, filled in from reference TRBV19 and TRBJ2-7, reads DGGITQSPKYLFRKEGQNVTLSCEQNLNHDAMYWYRQDPGQGLRLIYYSQIVNDFQKGDIAEGYSVSREKKESFPLTVTSAQKNPTAFYLCASRPKATSDSYEQYFGPGTRLTVT.

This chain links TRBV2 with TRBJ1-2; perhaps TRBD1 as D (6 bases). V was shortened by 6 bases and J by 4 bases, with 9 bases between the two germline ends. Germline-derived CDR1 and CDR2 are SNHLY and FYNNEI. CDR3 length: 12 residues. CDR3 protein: CASRDSLYGYTF. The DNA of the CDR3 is TGTGCCAGCAGGGACAGCCTCTATGGCTACACCTTC.

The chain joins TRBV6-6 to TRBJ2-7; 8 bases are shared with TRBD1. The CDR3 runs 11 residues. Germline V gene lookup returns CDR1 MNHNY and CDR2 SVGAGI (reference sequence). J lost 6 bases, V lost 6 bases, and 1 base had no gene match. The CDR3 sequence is CASSDRGEQYF. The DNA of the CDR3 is TGTGCCAGCAGCGACAGGGGCGAGCAGTACTTC.

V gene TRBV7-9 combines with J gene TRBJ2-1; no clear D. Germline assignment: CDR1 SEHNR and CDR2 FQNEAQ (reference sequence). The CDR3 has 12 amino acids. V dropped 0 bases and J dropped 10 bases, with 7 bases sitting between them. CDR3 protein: CASSLARLEQFF. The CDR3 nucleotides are TGTGCCAGCAGCTTAGCGCGCCTAGAGCAGTTCTTC.

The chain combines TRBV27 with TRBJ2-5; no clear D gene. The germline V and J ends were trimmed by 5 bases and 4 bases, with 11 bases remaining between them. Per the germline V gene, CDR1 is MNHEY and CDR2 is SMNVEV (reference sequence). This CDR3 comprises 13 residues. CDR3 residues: CASSRGPGETQYF. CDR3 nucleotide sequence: TGTGCCAGCAGTCGCGGCCCAGGAGAGACCCAGTACTTC.

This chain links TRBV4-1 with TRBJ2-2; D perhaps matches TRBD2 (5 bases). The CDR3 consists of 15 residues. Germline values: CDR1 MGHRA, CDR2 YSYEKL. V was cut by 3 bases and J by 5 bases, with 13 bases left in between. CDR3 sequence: CASSQGGLTTGELFF. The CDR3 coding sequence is TGCGCCAGCAGCCAGGGCGGACTTACTACCGGGGAGCTGTTTTTT.

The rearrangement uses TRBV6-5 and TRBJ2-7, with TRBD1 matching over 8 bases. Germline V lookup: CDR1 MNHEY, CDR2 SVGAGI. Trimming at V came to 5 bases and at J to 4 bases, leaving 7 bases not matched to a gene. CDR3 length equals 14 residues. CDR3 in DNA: TGTGCCAGCAGTAAAACCGGGACAGGATACGAGCAGTACTTC. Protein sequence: CASSKTGTGYEQYF.

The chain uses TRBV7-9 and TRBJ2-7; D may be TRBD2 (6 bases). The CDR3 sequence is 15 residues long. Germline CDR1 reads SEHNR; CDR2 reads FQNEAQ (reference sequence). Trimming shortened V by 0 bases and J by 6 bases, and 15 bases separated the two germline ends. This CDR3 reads CASSLASGGRGEQYF. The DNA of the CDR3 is TGTGCCAGCAGCTTAGCGTCCGGAGGGCGAGGCGAGCAGTACTTC.

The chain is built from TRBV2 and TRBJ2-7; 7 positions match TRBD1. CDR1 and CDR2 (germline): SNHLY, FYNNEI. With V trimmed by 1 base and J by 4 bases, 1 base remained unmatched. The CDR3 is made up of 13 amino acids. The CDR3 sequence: CASSEDRGYEQYF. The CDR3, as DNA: TGTGCCAGCAGTGAAGACAGGGGTTACGAGCAGTACTTC.

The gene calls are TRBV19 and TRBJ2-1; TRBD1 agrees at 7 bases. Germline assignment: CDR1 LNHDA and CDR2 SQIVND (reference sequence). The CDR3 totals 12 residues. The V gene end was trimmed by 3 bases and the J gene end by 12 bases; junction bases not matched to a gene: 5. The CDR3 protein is CASSIVGGWQFF. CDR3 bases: TGTGCCAGTAGTATCGTAGGGGGCTGGCAGTTCTTC.

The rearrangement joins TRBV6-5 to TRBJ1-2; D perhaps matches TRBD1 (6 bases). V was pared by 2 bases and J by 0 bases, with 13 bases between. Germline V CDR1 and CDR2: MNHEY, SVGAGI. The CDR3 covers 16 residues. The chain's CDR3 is CASSYVGGGTNYGYTF. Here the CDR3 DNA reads TGTGCCAGCAGTTACGTAGGGGGGGGAACTAACTATGGCTACACCTTC.

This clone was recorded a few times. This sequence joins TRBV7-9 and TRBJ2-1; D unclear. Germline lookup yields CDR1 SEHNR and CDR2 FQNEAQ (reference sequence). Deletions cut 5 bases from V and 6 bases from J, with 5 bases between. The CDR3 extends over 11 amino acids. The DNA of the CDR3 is TGTGCCAGCAGCCTAAGCAATGAGCAGTTCTTC. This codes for CASSLSNEQFF.

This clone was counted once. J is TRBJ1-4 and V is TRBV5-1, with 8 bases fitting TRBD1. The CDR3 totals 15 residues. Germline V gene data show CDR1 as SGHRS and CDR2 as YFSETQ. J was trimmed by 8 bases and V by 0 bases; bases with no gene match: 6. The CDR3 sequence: CASSLEGRGQEKLFF. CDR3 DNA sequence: TGCGCCAGCAGCTTGGAAGGCAGGGGGCAGGAAAAACTGTTTTTT.

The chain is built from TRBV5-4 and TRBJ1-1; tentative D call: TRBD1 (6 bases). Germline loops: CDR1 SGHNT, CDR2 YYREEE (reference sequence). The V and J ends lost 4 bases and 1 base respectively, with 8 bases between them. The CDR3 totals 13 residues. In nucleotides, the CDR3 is TGTGCCAGCAGCAGGGGGGAGAACACTGAAGCTTTCTTT. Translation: CASSRGENTEAFF.

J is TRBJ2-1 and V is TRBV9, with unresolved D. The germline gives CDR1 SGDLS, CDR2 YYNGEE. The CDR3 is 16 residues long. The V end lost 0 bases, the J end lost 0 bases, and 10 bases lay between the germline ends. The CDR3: CASSVGPPSSYNEQFF. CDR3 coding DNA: TGTGCCAGCAGCGTAGGGCCTCCAAGCTCCTACAATGAGCAGTTCTTC. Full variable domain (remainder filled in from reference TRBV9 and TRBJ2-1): DSGVTQTPKHLITATGQRVTLRCSPRSGDLSVYWYQQSLDQGLQFLIQYYNGEERAKGNILERFSAQQFPDLHSELNLSSLELGDSALYFCASSVGPPSSYNEQFFGPGTRLTVL.

The CDR3 bases are TGTGCCAGCAGCCAAGATGGGATGGGAAGCAACACTGAAGCTTTCTTT. Encoded protein: CASSQDGMGSNTEAFF. The chain employs TRBV4-2 and TRBJ1-1, with unresolved D. There are 16 residues in the CDR3. Germline CDR1 reads LGHNA; CDR2 reads YNFKEQ. Trimming removed 0 bases from V and 2 bases from J, with 13 bases in between.

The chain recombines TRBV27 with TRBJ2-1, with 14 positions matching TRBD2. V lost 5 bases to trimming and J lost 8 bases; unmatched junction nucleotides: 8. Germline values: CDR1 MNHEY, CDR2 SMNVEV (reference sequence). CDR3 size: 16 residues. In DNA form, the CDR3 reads TGTGCCAGCAGTCACGGGACTAGCGGGAGTTGGTATGAGCAGTTCTTC. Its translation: CASSHGTSGSWYEQFF.

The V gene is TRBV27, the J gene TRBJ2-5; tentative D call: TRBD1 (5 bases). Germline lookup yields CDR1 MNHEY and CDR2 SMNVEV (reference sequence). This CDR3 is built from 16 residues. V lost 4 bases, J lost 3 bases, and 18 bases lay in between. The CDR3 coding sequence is TGTGCCAGCAGTTCCCTGGGGCCCACTGGAGAAGAGACCCAGTACTTC. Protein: CASSSLGPTGEETQYF.

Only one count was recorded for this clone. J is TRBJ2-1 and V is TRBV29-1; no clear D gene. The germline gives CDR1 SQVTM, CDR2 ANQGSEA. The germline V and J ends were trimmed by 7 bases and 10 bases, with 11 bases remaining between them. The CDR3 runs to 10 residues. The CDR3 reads CSALEGEQFF. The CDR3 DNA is TGCAGCGCCCTTGAAGGGGAGCAGTTCTTC.